The 18 T cell receptor beta chains below were found in one sample sequenced in a study of Ad26.COV2.S vaccination and SARS-CoV-2 variants. Method: immunoSEQ multiplex PCR; TCRdb's copy keeps in-frame clones and lacks some. The sample shows some 450,000 clones, 90% of them seen only once. The sample's treatment: about 20 received Ad26.COV2.S at low or high dose, single or two shots; about 5 received placebo; per-sample allocation not given. At day 63 after the first vaccine or placebo injection, samples were drawn. Sample: peripheral blood, taken in a trial of Ad26.COV2.S vaccine versus placebo. These receptors were collected from a person between 18 and 65 years old who received the Ad26.COV2.S COVID-19 vaccine or a placebo.

This rearrangement joins TRBV7-8 to TRBJ1-2; 8 bases are a match to TRBD1. This CDR3 is 17 amino acids long. The germline gives CDR1 SGHVS, CDR2 FQNEAQ. With V trimmed by 2 bases and J by 5 bases, 13 bases remained unmatched. The CDR3 here is CASSLNQGAQGGYGYTF. CDR3 DNA: TGTGCCAGCAGCTTAAACCAGGGGGCACAGGGCGGGTATGGCTACACCTTC.

The chain has TRBV4-2 and TRBJ1-5; D remains unclear. Germline V gene sequence: CDR1 LGHNA, CDR2 YNFKEQ. The V gene lost 0 bases and the J gene lost 2 bases, with 8 bases spanning the gap. The CDR3 is made up of 15 amino acids. The CDR3 DNA sequence: TGTGCCAGCAGCCAAGATCGGGAGGGCAATCAGCCCCAGCATTTT. Translation gives CASSQDREGNQPQHF.

The chain carries TRBV15 and TRBJ1-5; possibly TRBD1 for D (6 bases). CDR3 length: 15 amino acids. Germline V gene data show CDR1 as LNHNV and CDR2 as YYDKDF (reference sequence). V was cut by 3 bases and J by 1 base, with 10 bases left in between. Here the CDR3 DNA reads TGTGCCACCAGCAGGGGGGACACCAGCAATCAGCCCCAGCATTTT. Translating it yields CATSRGDTSNQPQHF.

This clone was seen once. This chain uses TRBV11-1 with TRBJ1-6; no clear D gene. The CDR3 spans 13 residues. CDR1 and CDR2 from the germline V gene are SGHAT and FQDESV (reference sequence). V dropped 4 bases and J dropped 10 bases, with 11 bases sitting between them. The chain's CDR3 is CASSSTARSPLHF. CDR3 bases: TGTGCCAGCAGCTCGACGGCGAGGTCACCCCTCCACTTT.

V gene TRBV28 combines with J gene TRBJ2-7; 9 nucleotides align to TRBD2. The V gene end was trimmed by 7 bases and the J gene end by 3 bases; junction bases not matched to a gene: 13. Germline V CDR1 and CDR2: MDHEN, SYDVKM. CDR3 length: 16 amino acids. CDR3 residues: CASTPSRVAGVYEQYF. Written as DNA, the CDR3 is TGTGCCAGCACCCCCTCGAGAGTAGCGGGGGTCTACGAGCAGTACTTC.

The chain links TRBV27 to TRBJ2-7; D unresolved. CDR1 is MNHEY and CDR2 is SMNVEV in the germline V gene (reference sequence). The CDR3 loop spans 13 amino acids. Trimming took off 0 bases at V and 3 bases at J, with 6 bases between the two ends. The DNA of the CDR3 is TGTGCCAGCAGTTTATCTGGCTTCTACGAGCAGTACTTC. It is translated as CASSLSGFYEQYF.

The chain carries TRBV30 and TRBJ2-4; the match to TRBD2 covers 8 bases. Germline assignment: CDR1 GTSNPN and CDR2 SVGIG (reference sequence). The junction had 12 bases not matched to a gene; V was cut back by 2 bases and J by 0 bases. The CDR3 has 18 amino acids. DNA of the CDR3: TGTGCCTGGAGTTACCCCCCAACTAGCGGCTTAGCCAAAAACATTCAGTACTTC. Translation gives CAWSYPPTSGLAKNIQYF. Supplemented by reference TRBV30 and TRBJ2-4, the full variable domain reads SQTIHQWPATLVQPVGSPLSLECTVEGTSNPNLYWYRQAAGRGLQLLFYSVGIGQISSEVPQNLSASRPQDRQFILSSKKLLLSDSGFYLCAWSYPPTSGLAKNIQYFGAGTRLSVL.

The gene calls are TRBV7-9 and TRBJ2-7, with 11 bases lining up with TRBD2. CDR3 length: 19 amino acids. Germline CDR1 reads SEHNR; CDR2 reads FQNEAQ (reference sequence). With V trimmed by 0 bases and J by 5 bases, 15 bases remained unmatched. The CDR3 nucleotides read TGTGCCAGCAGCTTAGCCCGACTAGCGGGACTCACTTCCGGCGACGAGCAGTACTTC. This translates into CASSLARLAGLTSGDEQYF.

The chain recombines TRBV19 with TRBJ1-5, with 7 bases that match TRBD1. Germline loops: CDR1 LNHDA, CDR2 SQIVND (reference sequence). This CDR3 spans 16 amino acids. Germline trimming cut 5 bases from V and 3 bases from J; bases unmatched to any gene: 10. The CDR3 protein is CASSVQLTGFNQPQHF. The CDR3 nucleotides read TGTGCCAGTAGTGTTCAGTTGACAGGGTTCAATCAGCCCCAGCATTTT.

V is TRBV7-8 and J is TRBJ1-5, with a weak D call TRBD1 (6 bases). Germline-derived CDR1 and CDR2 are SGHVS and FQNEAQ. The CDR3 loop spans 15 amino acids. Deletions cut 5 bases from V and 5 bases from J, with 16 bases between. CDR3 amino acids: CASSPAAGVYQPQHF. CDR3 DNA: TGTGCCAGCAGCCCCGCGGCAGGGGTGTATCAGCCCCAGCATTTT. Supplemented by reference TRBV7-8 and TRBJ1-5, the full variable domain reads GAGVSQSPRYKVAKRGQDVALRCDPISGHVSLFWYQQALGQGPEFLTYFQNEAQLDKSGLPSDRFFAERPEGSVSTLKIQRTQQEDSAVYLCASSPAAGVYQPQHFGDGTRLSIL.

This chain uses TRBV4-2 with TRBJ2-1; D gene unclear. Germline loops: CDR1 LGHNA, CDR2 YNFKEQ. CDR3 length equals 13 residues. V lost 6 bases, J lost 4 bases, and 10 bases lay in between. This CDR3 is CASRFYTYNEQFF. The CDR3 coding sequence is TGTGCCAGCAGGTTTTACACATACAATGAGCAGTTCTTC.

The V and J genes are TRBV7-3 and TRBJ1-5, with D possibly TRBD1 on 5 matching bases. This CDR3 has 13 amino acids. Per germline, CDR1 SGHTA and CDR2 FQGTGA. Trimming pared 2 bases from V and 9 bases from J, leaving 11 bases between. CDR3 region: CASSLALGRPQHF. CDR3 coding DNA: TGTGCCAGCAGCTTAGCGCTGGGGCGGCCCCAGCATTTT.

This chain links TRBV7-6 with TRBJ2-1, with D perhaps TRBD2 (7 bases). In germline, CDR1 is SGHVS, CDR2 FNYEAQ. The CDR3 has 16 amino acids. V lost 1 base and J lost 4, with 14 bases in between. The DNA for the CDR3 is TGTGCCAGCAGCTTAGGGGGGCCTAGCGGATACAATGAGCAGTTCTTC. Translation: CASSLGGPSGYNEQFF.

V gene TRBV10-3 combines with J gene TRBJ1-3, with D tentatively TRBD1 (5 bases). The CDR3 runs to 15 residues. With 6 bases removed from V and 0 bases from J, the gap between germline ends came to 12 bases. CDR1 and CDR2 from the germline V gene are ENHRY and SYGVKD. This CDR3 reads CAIRPGRPSGNTIYF. CDR3 nucleotides: TGTGCCATCAGACCGGGACGGCCCTCTGGAAACACCATATATTTT.

This rearrangement joins TRBV6-5 to TRBJ1-2; 8 bases align to TRBD1. The length of the CDR3 is 15 residues. Trimming at V came to 6 bases and at J to 4 bases, leaving 10 bases not matched to a gene. Germline values: CDR1 MNHEY, CDR2 SVGAGI. The CDR3 DNA follows: TGTGCCAGCAGCCCCCCAGGGGGCGCCGGCTATGGCTACACCTTC. It codes for CASSPPGGAGYGYTF.

This clone turned up a few times. The chain joins TRBV4-2 to TRBJ2-1; 10 nucleotides match TRBD2. The CDR3 totals 16 residues. Germline lookup yields CDR1 LGHNA and CDR2 YNFKEQ. V lost 0 bases to trimming and J lost 2 bases; unmatched junction nucleotides: 1. The CDR3 protein is CASSQDTSGTYNEQFF. The CDR3 DNA reads TGTGCCAGCAGCCAAGATACTAGCGGGACCTACAATGAGCAGTTCTTC.

The V gene is TRBV12-3 or TRBV12-4, the J gene TRBJ1-1; D unresolved. The CDR3 length is 11 residues. V gave up 6 bases and J gave up 2 bases, with 4 bases separating them. The CDR3 sequence is CASRVNTEAFF. In nucleotides, the CDR3 is TGTGCCAGCAGGGTTAACACTGAAGCTTTCTTT.

The rearrangement joins TRBV7-3 to TRBJ2-2; 10 bases align to TRBD1. V was pared by 5 bases and J by 4 bases, with 4 bases of the junction left unmatched. The CDR3 sequence is 15 residues long. Germline V gene data show CDR1 as SGHTA and CDR2 as FQGTGA. The DNA for the CDR3 is TGTGCCAGCAGCCCGGGACAGGGGCCCACCGGGGAGCTGTTTTTT. It yields the protein CASSPGQGPTGELFF.